This T cell receptor (beta chain) was recorded in a study of T cell repertoires in cytomegalovirus infection. A word on this clonotype: Its antigen is unknown.

Each CDR3 protein is one row after TCRdb ran MiXCR on the reads. The sample carries about 310,000 distinct CDR3 sequences, about 25% recorded once. Germline V gene sequence: CDR1 LGHDT, CDR2 YNNKEL (reference sequence). The CDR3 consists of 15 residues. The ends lost 8 bases at V and 4 bases at J; junction bases unmatched: 10. This clonotype was sampled from a human donor in good health (CMV status not recorded). Some clones in this sample may be carry-over from other donors' samples. Sequenced here: cultured PBMCs, sampled from culture after CMV antigen stimulation. The rearrangement joins TRBV3-1 to TRBJ2-1; 8 nucleotides match TRBD2. The CDR3 nucleotides are TGTGCCAGCCGGGGGGGCGCGGGATCGTACAATGAGCAGTTCTTC. It specifies CASRGGAGSYNEQFF.